This is a list of T cell receptor beta chains from one sample in a study of glioma-infiltrating T cells. Via MiXCR, TCRdb re-called the multiplex PCR reads, giving one row per CDR3 protein. The sample records under 200,000 distinct CDR3 sequences, around 40% being singletons. Sequenced input: glioma tissue, nonneoplastic brain tissue, or PBMCs (not recorded which). These receptors were taken from a human donor with low-grade glioma or glioblastoma, undergoing nonglioma brain surgery, or in good health (not recorded which). CDR3s include the opening cysteine and the closing phenylalanine or tryptophan. The order of the fields is D gene, clone size, V gene, J gene, CDR3 DNA, CDR3 protein. The D gene is left open where the match is weak. Expanded clones get a size class; other rows say once, few or many, or leave the size out.

TRBD1,many,TRBV20-1,TRBJ2-5,TGCAGTGCCCACGGGACAGGGCGTCTGGAAGAGACCCAGTACTTC,CSAHGTGRLEETQYF
NA,many,TRBV3-1,TRBJ1-6,TGTGCCAGCAGCCAAGTGCGGGGGGCTCAAAGTAATTCACCCCTCCACTTT,CASSQVRGAQSNSPLHF
NA,few,TRBV5-1,TRBJ2-7,TGCGCCAGCAGCTTACAGGGTCCGGCCGAGCAGTACTTC,CASSLQGPAEQYF
NA,few,TRBV12-3/TRBV12-4,TRBJ1-1,TGTGCCAGCACCAAACGGTCAGGGTTGTACACTGAAGCTTTCTTT,CASTKRSGLYTEAFF
TRBD1,NA,TRBV11-2,TRBJ2-7,TGTGCCAGCAGCCGCCGGGACAGGGAGGTAGAGCAGTACTTC,CASSRRDREVEQYF
NA,many,TRBV4-1,TRBJ1-5,TGCGCCAGCAGCCAAGTTGACCAGGGTAGCAATCAGCCCCAGCATTTT,CASSQVDQGSNQPQHF
NA,NA,TRBV7-9,TRBJ2-1,TGTGCCAGCAGCTTAGTCAGGGGTGGGTTGGATGAGCAGTTCTTC,CASSLVRGGLDEQFF
NA,few,TRBV24-1,TRBJ2-2,TGTGCCACCAGTGATTCCGGGACCCTCTTTACCGGGGAGCTGTTTTTT,CATSDSGTLFTGELFF
NA,many,TRBV18,TRBJ1-1,TGTGCCAGCTCACCGCAGGGAGACACTGAAGCTTTCTTT,CASSPQGDTEAFF
TRBD1,NA,TRBV20-1,TRBJ2-5,TGCAGTGCTCCTCCTGGACAGGGGGGAGATACCCAGTACTTC,CSAPPGQGGDTQYF
NA,few,TRBV29-1,TRBJ1-2,TGCAGCGTGTTACCGGGCTACACCTTC,CSVLPGYTF
TRBD1,NA,TRBV28,TRBJ2-3,TGTGCAAGCGGTCCGACAGGGTTGAAAACAGATACGCAGTATTTT,CASGPTGLKTDTQYF
TRBD1,many,TRBV6-1,TRBJ1-1,TGTGCCAGCAGTCCCGGACAGGGAGGAGGGAACACTGAAGCTTTCTTT,CASSPGQGGGNTEAFF
NA,many,TRBV7-9,TRBJ1-1,TGTGCCAGCAGCTACCCAGTGAACACTGAAGCTTTCTTT,CASSYPVNTEAFF
TRBD2,once,TRBV18,TRBJ2-1,TGTGCCAGCTCACAGACTAGCGGGAGATACACATACAATGAGAAGTTCTTC,CASSQTSGRYTYNEKFF
NA,many,TRBV15,TRBJ1-5,TGTGCCACCAACAATGCCAACTTTAGGGGTTATAGCAATCAGCCCCAGCATTTT,CATNNANFRGYSNQPQHF
TRBD2,many,TRBV6-1,TRBJ2-1,TGTGCCAGTGGGTGGACTAGCGAGATCTACAATGAGCAGTTCTTC,CASGWTSEIYNEQFF
NA,many,TRBV28,TRBJ1-2,TGTGCCAGCAGTTTATCACGCCTGGGCTACACCTTC,CASSLSRLGYTF
TRBD1,many,TRBV6-1,TRBJ2-2,TGTGCCAGCGCAGGGGGTGGCACCGGGGAGCTGTTTTTT,CASAGGGTGELFF
TRBD1,NA,TRBV2,TRBJ1-5,TGTGCCAGCAGCCCCCTCAGGGGGAGCAATAAGCCCCAGCATTTT,CASSPLRGSNKPQHF
NA,many,TRBV2,TRBJ1-5,TGTGCCAGCAGTCCGTCGCGCGGCAATCAGCCCCAGCATTTT,CASSPSRGNQPQHF
TRBD2,NA,TRBV20-1,TRBJ2-1,TGCAGTGCAGGGGGACTAGCGGGAAGTGAAGATGAGCAGTTCTTT,CSAGGLAGSEDEQFF
NA,NA,TRBV2,TRBJ2-3,TGTGCCAGCAGTGCTGTCCCCACAGATACGGAGTATTTT,CASSAVPTDTEYF
NA,NA,TRBV12-3/TRBV12-4,TRBJ2-6,TGTGCCAGCAGCAAAACAGGGCCGGGTAACTTTGGGGCCAACGTCCTGACTTTC,CASSKTGPGNFGANVLTF
NA,NA,TRBV12-3/TRBV12-4,TRBJ2-7,TGTGCCAGCAGTTTATTGTGGAGCTACGAGCAGTACTTC,CASSLLWSYEQYF
TRBD1,NA,TRBV5-1,TRBJ1-5,TGCGCCAGCAAGGGGACAGGGCCCAATCAGCCCCAGCATTTT,CASKGTGPNQPQHF
NA,few,TRBV7-6,TRBJ2-7,TGTGCCAGCAGCTTGGACGGGACCCGCGGTCGGGAGCAGTACTTC,CASSLDGTRGREQYF
NA,many,TRBV4-1,TRBJ1-2,TGCGCCAGCAGTCTAACAGGGAGTGATGGCTACACCTTC,CASSLTGSDGYTF
TRBD2,many,TRBV6-2/TRBV6-3,TRBJ2-2,TGTGCCAGCAGTTACACGACTAGCGGGAAACCGAACACCGGGGAGCTGTTTTTT,CASSYTTSGKPNTGELFF
NA,NA,TRBV12-3/TRBV12-4,TRBJ2-1,TGTGCCAGCAGCCCTAGCCGGGAGCAGTTCTTC,CASSPSREQFF
TRBD2,many,TRBV6-1,TRBJ2-1,TGTGCCAGCAGTGTAGCGGGAGTTAGATACAATGAGCAGTTCTTC,CASSVAGVRYNEQFF
TRBD2,many,TRBV3-1,TRBJ2-2,TGTGCCAGCAGCCAAAGTCTAGCGGGAGTGACCGGGGAGCTGTTTTTT,CASSQSLAGVTGELFF
NA,NA,TRBV2,TRBJ1-5,TGTGCCAGCAGGTGGGACATTCCCAATCAGCCCCAGCATTTT,CASRWDIPNQPQHF
TRBD2,once,TRBV28,TRBJ2-3,TGTGTTAGCAGTTCCTCTAGCGGGGATCGAGCAGATACGCAGTATTTT,CVSSSSSGDRADTQYF
TRBD1,NA,TRBV2,TRBJ2-7,TGTGCCAGCAGAGCCCCTCCGGGACAGGGACGGTACGAGCAGTACTTC,CASRAPPGQGRYEQYF
NA,few,TRBV2,TRBJ2-7,TGTGCCAGCACACAGACTCGCTACGAGCAGTACTTC,CASTQTRYEQYF
NA,NA,TRBV28,TRBJ2-6,TGTGCCAGCGCCCTACTTGCTGGGGCCAACGTCCTGACTTTC,CASALLAGANVLTF
TRBD2,many,TRBV20-1,TRBJ2-5,TGCAGTGCTAGAGATATTGGGACTAGCGCCGATCAAGAGACCCAGTACTTC,CSARDIGTSADQETQYF
NA,few,TRBV2,TRBJ1-4,TGTGCCAGCAGTGACGGCTATAATGAAAAACTGTCTTTT,CASSDGYNEKLSF
NA,NA,TRBV19,TRBJ2-2,TGTGCCAGTAGTATGATGCGGCAGACGAACACCGGGGAGCTGTTTTTT,CASSMMRQTNTGELFF
NA,NA,TRBV6-5,TRBJ2-5,TGTGCCAGCATTTTAAATGCGTCGGGACAAGAGACCCAGTACTTC,CASILNASGQETQYF
NA,many,TRBV20-1,TRBJ2-7,TGCAGTGCTAGTGCGAACAAAGACGAGCAGTACTTC,CSASANKDEQYF
NA,NA,TRBV5-1,TRBJ2-3,TGCGCCAGCAGCTTGAGATTGGGCGGGATGGCAGATACGCAGTATTTT,CASSLRLGGMADTQYF
TRBD1,once,TRBV12-3/TRBV12-4,TRBJ1-1,TGTGTTAGCATGCTGACAGGGGGTCGCACTGAAGCTTTCTTT,CVSMLTGGRTEAFF
NA,NA,TRBV28,TRBJ1-5,TGTGCCAGCAGTTCGGTGCTTCATAGCAATCAGCCCCAGGATTTT,CASSSVLHSNQPQDF
NA,NA,TRBV20-1,TRBJ2-3,TGCAGTGCTAGGGGAACTAGCACAGATACGCAGTATTTT,CSARGTSTDTQYF
TRBD2,NA,TRBV3-1,TRBJ2-1,TGTGCCAACAGCCAGACTAGCGGGAACGACATTGAGCAGTTCTTC,CANSQTSGNDIEQFF
NA,few,TRBV7-2,TRBJ2-2,TGTGCCAGCAGCTTACGCAACGTGGACACCGGGGAGCTGTTTTTT,CASSLRNVDTGELFF
NA,NA,TRBV3-1,TRBJ2-3,TGTGCCAGCAGCCAGCATGCGGAAACTGTCACAGATACGCAGTATTTT,CASSQHAETVTDTQYF
TRBD2,NA,TRBV4-2,TRBJ2-3,TGTGCCAGCAGCCAAGATATAAACGGGAGGGCCGACCAGTATTTT,CASSQDINGRADQYF
NA,once,TRBV6-2/TRBV6-3,TRBJ2-1,TGTGCCAGCAGTACATCCTACAATGAGAAGTTCTTC,CASSTSYNEKFF
TRBD2,NA,TRBV5-1,TRBJ2-3,TGCGCCAGCAGCTTGGTCACTAGCGGGGTGTACACAGATACGCAGTATTTT,CASSLVTSGVYTDTQYF
TRBD2,NA,TRBV27,TRBJ2-7,TGTGCCAGCAGTTGGGGTAGCGGGATCGTGTCCTACGAGCAGTACTTC,CASSWGSGIVSYEQYF